This passage covers 27 T cell receptor beta chains from one sample sequenced in a study of blood T cell repertoires in COVID-19. Profiled with immunoSEQ multiplex PCR; TCRdb holds only in-frame clones, not every one. The sample holds tens of thousands of clones, approximately 85% seen once. The sequencing input was peripheral blood. All receptors come from a human donor in a cohort sampled during active COVID-19.

The CDR3 DNA reads as TGTGCCATCAGTCCGGGACAGGCCTATGGCTACACCTTC. Protein product: CAISPGQAYGYTF. The chain has TRBV10-3 and TRBJ1-2; 8 bases agree with TRBD1. Germline V gives CDR1 ENHRY, CDR2 SYGVKD. With V trimmed by 5 bases and J by 4 bases, 3 bases remained unmatched. The length of the CDR3 is 13 residues.

This clone was detected once. The V gene is TRBV5-6, the J gene TRBJ2-3; weak D call: TRBD2 (6 bases). The germline gives CDR1 SGHDT, CDR2 YYEEEE. CDR3 length equals 13 residues. The V end lost 4 bases, the J end lost 5 bases, and 11 bases lay between the germline ends. As DNA, the CDR3 is TGTGCCAGCAGCCCGGACGGGAGAGATACGCAGTATTTT. Translated: CASSPDGRDTQYF.

The sample holds one count of this clone. This sequence joins TRBV18 and TRBJ2-7, with 9 bases that match TRBD2. The V gene's germline CDR1 is KGHSH and CDR2 LQKENI. The CDR3 is 13 residues long. The junction had 1 base not matched to a gene; V was cut back by 4 bases and J by 3 bases. CDR3: CASSLLAGYEQYF. Written as DNA, the CDR3 is TGTGCCAGCTCACTACTAGCGGGCTACGAGCAGTACTTC.

The chain joins TRBV5-1 to TRBJ1-5; D gene uncertain. The germline V and J ends were trimmed by 0 bases and 2 bases, with 9 bases remaining between them. The CDR3 totals 15 residues. Per the germline V gene, CDR1 is SGHRS and CDR2 is YFSETQ. CDR3 in amino acids: CASSLGGSGNQPQHF. The CDR3, as DNA: TGCGCCAGCAGCTTGGGAGGGTCGGGCAATCAGCCCCAGCATTTT.

This sequence joins TRBV2 and TRBJ1-1, with a tentative D call TRBD1 (6 bases). CDR1 is SNHLY and CDR2 is FYNNEI in the germline V gene. The V end was cut by 0 bases, the J end by 3 bases, with 17 bases between. The CDR3 totals 17 residues. The CDR3 spells CASSEAFGGARDTEAFF. CDR3 nucleotide sequence: TGTGCCAGCAGTGAAGCCTTCGGGGGGGCTCGGGACACTGAAGCTTTCTTT. Filled out from reference TRBV2 and TRBJ1-1, the complete variable domain reads EPEVTQTPSHQVTQMGQEVILRCVPISNHLYFYWYRQILGQKVEFLVSFYNNEISEKSEIFDDQFSVERPDGSNFTLKIRSTKLEDSAMYFCASSEAFGGARDTEAFFGQGTRLTVV.

The chain uses TRBV2 and TRBJ2-2; perhaps TRBD2 as D (6 bases). CDR3 length: 14 amino acids. Trimming removed 7 bases from V and 1 base from J, with 10 bases in between. Germline assignment: CDR1 SNHLY and CDR2 FYNNEI. CDR3: CASTGSGNTGELFF. The CDR3 DNA sequence: TGTGCCAGCACCGGGAGCGGGAACACCGGGGAGCTGTTTTTT.

In this sample, this clone turned up once. The V gene is TRBV15, the J gene TRBJ1-5; 7 bases fit TRBD1. Germline V gene data show CDR1 as LNHNV and CDR2 as YYDKDF (reference sequence). The ends lost 5 bases at V and 6 bases at J; junction bases unmatched: 10. The CDR3 is made up of 15 amino acids. CDR3 sequence reads: CATSEQGFGGQPQHF. The CDR3 DNA reads as TGTGCCACCAGCGAACAGGGGTTTGGCGGTCAGCCCCAGCATTTT.

The rearrangement links TRBV5-1 to TRBJ1-1; 7 bases are shared with TRBD1. The V segment lost 4 bases and the J segment 1 base; nucleotides outside the gene matches: 7. The germline gives CDR1 SGHRS, CDR2 YFSETQ. This CDR3 region has 15 residues. The CDR3 nucleotides are TGCGCCAGCAGCACGCACAGGGGCGCGAACACTGAAGCTTTCTTT. This sequence encodes CASSTHRGANTEAFF.

The V call is TRBV5-1, the J call TRBJ2-1; tentative D call: TRBD2 (7 bases). Germline values: CDR1 SGHRS, CDR2 YFSETQ. Trimming took 2 bases from V and 0 from J, leaving 9 bases between them. This CDR3 comprises 15 residues. The CDR3 protein is CASSLGGASYNEQFF. As DNA, the CDR3 is TGCGCCAGCAGCTTAGGGGGGGCCTCCTACAATGAGCAGTTCTTC.

The V call is TRBV6-5, the J call TRBJ2-2, with 7 bases matching TRBD2. Trimming at V came to 9 bases and at J to 3 bases, leaving 7 bases not matched to a gene. Germline V gene data show CDR1 as MNHEY and CDR2 as SVGAGI. The CDR3 has 14 residues. The CDR3 sequence: CASSYLADTGELFF. CDR3 DNA sequence: TGTGCCAGTAGCTATCTAGCGGACACCGGGGAGCTGTTTTTT.

This clone has more than one count but fewer than ten. The chain has TRBV30 and TRBJ1-3, with D unresolved. This CDR3 spans 15 amino acids. Trimming removed 6 bases at V and 2 bases at J, with 17 bases between. Germline V gives CDR1 GTSNPN, CDR2 SVGIG (reference sequence). In DNA, the CDR3 is TGTGCCTGTCCGTCACAAACGACTACTGGAAACACCATATATTTT. This encodes CACPSQTTTGNTIYF.

The V and J genes are TRBV5-6 and TRBJ1-6; 9 positions agree with TRBD1. The CDR3 is made up of 16 amino acids. V was pared by 4 bases and J by 6 bases, with 8 bases of the junction left unmatched. Germline assignment: CDR1 SGHDT and CDR2 YYEEEE. CDR3 DNA sequence: TGTGCCAGCAGCCAACAGGGGGCTAGGAGTAATTCACCCCTCCACTTT. Its protein product is CASSQQGARSNSPLHF. The variable domain in full, completed from reference TRBV5-6 and TRBJ1-6, reads DAGVTQSPTHLIKTRGQQVTLRCSPKSGHDTVSWYQQALGQGPQFIFQYYEEEERQRGNFPDRFSGHQFPNYSSELNVNALLLGDSALYLCASSQQGARSNSPLHFGNGTRLTVT.

The gene calls are TRBV7-8 and TRBJ1-3; TRBD1 matches at 10 bases. V lost 1 base to trimming and J lost 2 bases; unmatched junction nucleotides: 8. CDR1 and CDR2 (germline): SGHVS, FQNEAQ. This CDR3 has 18 amino acids. CDR3 nucleotide sequence: TGTGCCAGCAGCTTAGGGACAGGGGGAAGTAGGGCTGGAAACACCATATATTTT. Translation gives CASSLGTGGSRAGNTIYF.

The chain has TRBV3-1 (or the pseudogene TRBV3-2) and TRBJ2-7; 9 nucleotides agree with TRBD2. This CDR3 comprises 18 residues. Germline V CDR1 and CDR2: LGHDT, YNNKEL (reference sequence). Trimming took 1 base from V and 2 from J; bases not matched to a gene: 12. The CDR3 loop is CASSQGLSGSWKTYEQYF. CDR3 DNA: TGTGCCAGCAGCCAAGGGCTTAGCGGGAGTTGGAAGACCTACGAGCAGTACTTC.

This chain uses TRBV5-8 with TRBJ1-1; TRBD1 matches 7 bases. Germline V gene data show CDR1 as SGHTS and CDR2 as YDEGEE. J gave up 4 bases and V 5 bases, and 5 bases lay outside the gene matches. The CDR3 covers 13 residues. The chain's CDR3 is CASRDRIGTEAFF. The DNA for the CDR3 is TGTGCCAGCAGGGACAGGATCGGCACTGAAGCTTTCTTT.

This clone was detected only a few times. The chain recombines TRBV9 with TRBJ1-6, with a possible D match to TRBD1 (5 bases). There are 14 residues in the CDR3. Per the germline V gene, CDR1 is SGDLS and CDR2 is YYNGEE. Trimming removed 4 bases from V and 4 bases from J, with 9 bases in between. The chain's CDR3 is CASSRDSYNSPLHF. The CDR3 nucleotides read TGTGCCAGCAGCCGCGACAGTTATAATTCACCCCTCCACTTT.

This clone was seen a single time. The CDR3, as DNA: TGTGCCATCAGTCAAACCGGGACAGGCAATAATTCACCCCTCCACTTT. As protein: CAISQTGTGNNSPLHF. The gene calls are TRBV10-3 and TRBJ1-6; TRBD1 aligns across 8 bases. The V gene end was trimmed by 5 bases and the J gene end by 5 bases; junction bases not matched to a gene: 8. Germline loops: CDR1 ENHRY, CDR2 SYGVKD. This CDR3 region has 16 residues.

The chain recombines TRBV6-1 with TRBJ1-2, with D unclear. Per the germline V gene, CDR1 is MNHNS and CDR2 is SASEGT. V was pared by 3 bases and J by 0 bases, with 8 bases between. This CDR3 has 14 residues. CDR3 bases: TGTGCCAGCAGTGAGGGCAGTCCTAACTATGGCTACACCTTC. It codes for CASSEGSPNYGYTF.

The J gene is TRBJ2-3, the V gene TRBV9; the D gene is possibly TRBD2 (6 bases). CDR3 length: 14 residues. Trimming removed 4 bases from V and 0 bases from J, with 9 bases in between. Germline V gives CDR1 SGDLS, CDR2 YYNGEE. CDR3 sequence: CASSTSYSTDTQYF. The CDR3 bases are TGTGCCAGCAGCACTAGCTATAGCACAGATACGCAGTATTTT.

The rearrangement links TRBV5-1 to TRBJ2-1; TRBD2 might be the D (5 bases). Germline V CDR1 and CDR2: SGHRS, YFSETQ. The CDR3 has 16 residues. Trimming stripped 4 bases from V and 3 bases from J, with 17 bases between. The CDR3 here is CASSRTSGMGYNEQFF. DNA of the CDR3: TGCGCCAGCAGCCGGACGTCGGGGATGGGCTACAATGAGCAGTTCTTC.

This clone was counted between two and nine times. This chain connects TRBV3-1 (or the pseudogene TRBV3-2) to TRBJ1-3, with 9 bases fitting TRBD1. CDR1 is LGHDT and CDR2 is YNNKEL in the germline V gene (reference sequence). The CDR3 extends over 17 amino acids. V lost 4 bases to trimming and J lost 0 bases; unmatched junction nucleotides: 7. DNA for the CDR3: TGTGCCAGCAGCCCAACCGGGACAGGGACCTCTGGAAACACCATATATTTT. Residues: CASSPTGTGTSGNTIYF.

V and J are TRBV10-3 and TRBJ1-3, with no clear D. This CDR3 has 17 amino acids. The germline V gene encodes CDR1 ENHRY and CDR2 SYGVKD. Trimming removed 0 bases at V and 0 bases at J, with 12 bases between. CDR3 in DNA: TGTGCCATCAGTGAGTCTGCAACAAAAAGCTCTGGAAACACCATATATTTT. Residues: CAISESATKSSGNTIYF.

J is TRBJ2-5 and V is TRBV19; 8 bases line up with TRBD2. This CDR3 contains 14 residues. Germline CDR1 and CDR2: LNHDA and SQIVND (reference sequence). Trimming took 9 bases from V and 5 from J; bases not matched to a gene: 11. The CDR3 spells CASKERGPAETQYF. For the CDR3, the DNA is TGTGCCAGCAAAGAGCGGGGGCCCGCGGAGACCCAGTACTTC.

The rearrangement links TRBV24-1 to TRBJ2-1; a possible D gene is TRBD1 (6 bases). Trimming removed 0 bases at V and 7 bases at J, with 6 bases between. This CDR3 region has 13 residues. CDR1 is KGHDR, CDR2 SFDVKD, per germline. The CDR3 DNA follows: TGTGCCACCAGTGATTTGCAGGGGAATGAGCAGTTCTTC. It yields the protein CATSDLQGNEQFF.

The J gene is TRBJ2-2, the V gene TRBV4-1; 9 positions agree with TRBD2. V shed 2 bases and J 8 bases; nucleotides not matched to a gene: 9. The CDR3 length is 16 residues. The V gene's germline CDR1 is MGHRA and CDR2 YSYEKL. CDR3 region: CASSQPRREGRGELFF. CDR3 nucleotide sequence: TGCGCCAGCAGCCAACCTCGGCGGGAGGGCCGGGGGGAGCTGTTTTTT.

This clone was seen a handful of times. The chain recombines TRBV9 with TRBJ1-1, with no clear D. Germline V gene sequence: CDR1 SGDLS, CDR2 YYNGEE. The CDR3 runs to 15 residues. V lost 0 bases and J 0 bases, leaving 9 bases between the germline ends. The CDR3, as DNA: TGTGCCAGCAGCGTAGGGGCAGAATTGAACACTGAAGCTTTCTTT. It translates to CASSVGAELNTEAFF.

The V and J genes are TRBV7-2 and TRBJ1-1; no definite D call. The ends were cut back, 1 base at V and 10 bases at J, with 13 bases in the middle. Per germline, CDR1 SGHTA and CDR2 FQGNSA. The CDR3 extends over 13 amino acids. The CDR3 here is CASSLGTVSGAFF. Written as DNA, the CDR3 is TGTGCCAGCAGCTTAGGAACGGTATCAGGAGCTTTCTTT.